Included here is one T cell receptor (beta chain) sequence, with context. The target antigen is unknown. This specimen belongs to a study of CD8+CD57+ T cells in acquired aplastic anemia. The overall study: Isolated CD4+ and CD8+ cells, once sorted, yielded DNA averaging around 2.9 ug. Study-wide results and caveats: The CD8+ Simpson's diversity of patients and controls was not significantly different.

The study profiled TCR beta VDJ and CDR3 using genomic DNA as template. Each CDR3 protein is one row after TCRdb ran MiXCR on the reads. Of 200,000 or so distinct CDR3 sequences in the sample, about 64% are singletons; the top ten hold about half. Germline V lookup: CDR1 SGHTA, CDR2 FQGNSA. The CDR3 runs to 12 residues. V lost 3 bases to trimming and J lost 6 bases, with 9 bases between them. The genes are TRBV7-2 and TRBJ2-7; D is unclear. This receptor was taken from a human donor with severe aplastic anemia or a healthy control (not recorded which). Sequences were obtained from sorted CD4+, CD8+, or CD8+CD57+ T cells (not recorded which) from PBMCs. Here the CDR3 DNA reads TGTGCCAGCAGCTTGTTGGACGGCGAGCAGTACTTC. As protein: CASSLLDGEQYF.